This T cell receptor beta chain originates from a study of T cell responses to AZD1222 COVID-19 vaccine. Assay: immunoSEQ multiplex PCR; the TCRdb copy retains only in-frame clones and omits some. The data show more than 250,000 clones, approximately 95% seen once. On this clone itself: Its antigen is not identified.

From germline, CDR1 is SQVTM and CDR2 ANQGSEA. This CDR3 contains 10 residues. V was pared by 6 bases and J by 8 bases, with 10 bases between. Study-level findings and limits: Reports indicate that nearly half of spike-specific TCRs are directed at unmutated variant regions.

Sequenced material: peripheral blood, taken on day 0 of AZD1222 vaccination. The chain joins TRBV29-1 to TRBJ1-1; D is ambiguous. This receptor was obtained from an adult in good health. DNA for the CDR3: TGCAGCGTCCTGCTGGGAGAAGCTTTCTTT. This sequence encodes CSVLLGEAFF.